This T cell receptor (beta chain) was profiled in a study of response to subunit inactivated influenza vaccine. Study-wide points: Every seasonal influenza vaccination brings in few new T cells, the authors suggested.

The CDR3 spans 15 residues. V was pared by 4 bases and J by 7 bases, with 20 bases between. CDR1 and CDR2 (germline): MDHEN, SYDVKM. Notes on this clonotype: Its target is not known.

Each CDR3 protein is one row after TCRdb ran MiXCR on the RT-PCR reads. This sample carries 500,000 to 750,000 distinct CDR3 sequences, approximately 14% of them seen once, and the ten largest clones take 8.5% to 14%. The rearrangement uses TRBV28 and TRBJ2-7; tentatively, D is TRBD2 (5 bases). The sequenced sample was PBMCs from blood, obtained roughly 12 days after vaccination. The receptor's source is a man aged 45-65 years who received an inactivated influenza vaccine. The CDR3 DNA reads TGTGCCAGCAGTTCCCAACTAGTTTACTACGAAGAGCAGTACTTC. It translates to CASSSQLVYYEEQYF.